This is a list of T cell receptor beta chains from one sample in a study of T cells in Graves' hyperthyroidism and ophthalmopathy. TCRdb independently ran MiXCR on the multiplex PCR reads; one entry per CDR3 protein. The data show 700,000 to 950,000 distinct CDR3 sequences, roughly a third seen once. The specimen sequenced was blood. These receptors came from a woman aged 40 to 50 with Graves' hyperthyroidism. The CDR3 runs from the conserved cysteine through the conserved F or W. The D gene is left open where the match is weak. Where a row states a size, it is once, few, many or the class of an expanded clone; other rows omit it.

V gene,D gene,clone size,J gene,CDR3 DNA,CDR3 protein
TRBV29-1,.,once,TRBJ2-6,TGCAGCGTAGGGGCTTCTGGGGCCAACGTCCTGACTTTC,CSVGASGANVLTF
TRBV5-8,.,.,TRBJ1-1,TGTGCCAGCAGCTTGGGGCAACGAGGAGACACTGAAGCTTTCTTT,CASSLGQRGDTEAFF
TRBV9,.,few,TRBJ1-1,TGTGCCAGCAGCGTAGATCCCCAGTTGAACACTGAAGCTTTCTTT,CASSVDPQLNTEAFF
TRBV10-3,TRBD1,many,TRBJ1-2,TGTGCCATCAGTGATAAGACAGGGAAAGGCTACACCTTC,CAISDKTGKGYTF
TRBV5-4,.,many,TRBJ2-5,TGTGCCAGCAGCTCCGACCCAACCGGAGAGACCCAGTACTTC,CASSSDPTGETQYF
TRBV10-3,.,.,TRBJ2-5,TGTGCCATCAGTTACTCGCAGGGGGGGCGAGGGACCCAGTACTTC,CAISYSQGGRGTQYF
TRBV29-1,TRBD2,.,TRBJ2-7,TGCAGCGTTGAAGATCGGAACAGGACTAGCAACGAGCAGTACTTC,CSVEDRNRTSNEQYF
TRBV7-9,.,.,TRBJ2-5,TGTGCCAGCAGCTTAGAACAGGGTCTGCAGACCCAGTACTTC,CASSLEQGLQTQYF
TRBV7-2,.,many,TRBJ1-2,TGTGCCAGCAGCTCCGCTTTAATTCAAGTCTATGGCTACACCTTC,CASSSALIQVYGYTF
TRBV2,.,many,TRBJ2-5,TGTGCCACCGTTGGAGGGGAGACCCAGTACTTC,CATVGGETQYF
TRBV7-9,TRBD1,many,TRBJ1-6,TGTGCCAGCGGGACAGGGGCGAATTCACCCCTCCACTTT,CASGTGANSPLHF
TRBV10-3,TRBD1,.,TRBJ1-2,TGTGCCATCCATGGGACAGGGGGCGAAAATGGCTACACCTTC,CAIHGTGGENGYTF
TRBV14,.,.,TRBJ2-5,TGTGCCAGCAGCCCTAATATAGCGGCCCACGAGACCCAGTACTTC,CASSPNIAAHETQYF
TRBV24-1,TRBD1,many,TRBJ2-2,TGTGCCACCAGCGAGACCAGGACAGGCTACGGCGGGGAGCTGTTTTTT,CATSETRTGYGGELFF
TRBV12-3/TRBV12-4,TRBD1,few,TRBJ1-2,TGTGCCAGCAGTTTGGGGAAGACAGGGGGTTATGGCTACACCTTC,CASSLGKTGGYGYTF
TRBV7-9,.,few,TRBJ1-1,TGTGCCAGCAGCCTAACATGGGTGAACACTGAAGCTTTCTTT,CASSLTWVNTEAFF
TRBV10-2,.,.,TRBJ2-2,TGCGCCAGCAGGGCCAGGGTCGTTGGGAAGGAGCTGTTTTTT,CASRARVVGKELFF
TRBV7-2,.,.,TRBJ2-7,TGTGCCAGCAGCCAAGATCGGGTGGGGGGGACAGCGTCCTACGAGCAGTACTTC,CASSQDRVGGTASYEQYF
TRBV7-9,.,many,TRBJ1-2,TGTGCCAGCAGCTTAATCGGGGAGGGCGGCGGTATTTATGGCTACACCTTC,CASSLIGEGGGIYGYTF
TRBV5-1,TRBD1,few,TRBJ1-1,TGCGCCAGCAGCACGATGACAGGGGCGAACACTGAAGCTTTCTTT,CASSTMTGANTEAFF
TRBV29-1,.,.,TRBJ1-1,TGCAGCATATCGGCAGGGCGGGGGGTGAACACTGAAGCTCTCTTT,CSISAGRGVNTEALF
TRBV7-6,.,.,TRBJ1-2,TGTGCCAGCAGCTTAGCGGCAGGGTCCGACTACACCTTC,CASSLAAGSDYTF
TRBV9,.,few,TRBJ2-2,TGTGCCAGCAGCCCTACAAGGGGTGTTACCGGGGAGCTGTTTTTT,CASSPTRGVTGELFF
TRBV5-8,.,many,TRBJ1-5,TGTGCCAGCAGCTTCTACCCTAATCAGCCCCAGCATTTT,CASSFYPNQPQHF
TRBV7-8,.,.,TRBJ2-7,TGTGCCAGCAGCCGCAGCGGTGTCCACGCCTACGAGCAGTACTTC,CASSRSGVHAYEQYF
TRBV7-7,.,.,TRBJ2-5,TGTGCTAGCAGCTTAGGAGGGGGAGCGGAGACCCAGTACTTC,CASSLGGGAETQYF
TRBV10-3,.,.,TRBJ1-2,TGTGCCATCCGGGAGAGAACGAACATCTATGGCTACACCTTC,CAIRERTNIYGYTF
TRBV19,.,many,TRBJ1-3,TGTGCCAGTAGTACTGGACGGAGCTCTGGAAACACCATATATTTT,CASSTGRSSGNTIYF
TRBV15,.,many,TRBJ1-5,TGTGCCACCAGCAGAGCCCAAAGCAATCAGCCCCAGCATTTT,CATSRAQSNQPQHF
TRBV19,TRBD1,once,TRBJ2-2,TGTGCCAGTAGTATGGGACAGGGGACACGCGGGGAGCTGTTTTTT,CASSMGQGTRGELFF
TRBV15,.,.,TRBJ2-1,TGTGCCACCAGCAAAAAACCAGGGTCGCAGTTCTTC,CATSKKPGSQFF
TRBV7-9,.,many,TRBJ1-2,TGTGCCAGCAGCTTAACCGTCATCCCCCTCCTCACCTTC,CASSLTVIPLLTF
TRBV2,.,.,TRBJ1-5,TGTGCCAGCTCACAGGGAGATGAACAGCCCCAGCATTTT,CASSQGDEQPQHF
TRBV24-1,.,.,TRBJ2-5,TGTGCCACCAGTGACAGCGGACAAGAGACCCAGTACTTC,CATSDSGQETQYF
TRBV2,.,.,TRBJ1-6,TGTGCCAGCAGGGCTGGGGGCGATCAGCCCCTCCACTTT,CASRAGGDQPLHF
TRBV7-9,.,.,TRBJ2-7,TGTGCCAGCAGCACGGGCCTCGAGCAGTACTTC,CASSTGLEQYF
TRBV6-2/TRBV6-3,TRBD1,.,TRBJ1-5,TGTGCCAGCAGCGGACAGGGGTACAATCAGCCCCAGCATTTT,CASSGQGYNQPQHF